A single sample is the source of the 3 T cell receptor beta chains below, sequenced in a study of blood T cell repertoires in COVID-19. Profiling relied on immunoSEQ multiplex PCR, and the TCRdb table lists in-frame clones only, not all of them. The sample lists fewer than 150,000 clones, approximately 78% seen once, with approximately 9.9% in the top ten. The material sequenced was peripheral blood. The receptors here all came from a man aged 55 to 70 who had recovered from COVID-19.

In DNA, the CDR3 is TGTGCCAGCACCACCGAGCGGGGCACCTACGAGCAGTACTTC. Residues: CASTTERGTYEQYF. This chain links TRBV2 with TRBJ2-7, with 7 bases lining up with TRBD2. The V gene's germline CDR1 is SNHLY and CDR2 FYNNEI. The CDR3 has 14 residues. After removal of 7 bases from V and 2 bases from J, the junction contained 8 bases not matched to a gene.

This clone was picked up one time. J is TRBJ2-1 and V is TRBV13, with 8 bases that match TRBD1. The CDR3 contains 14 residues. Germline loops: CDR1 PRHDT, CDR2 FYEKMQ (reference sequence). V lost 5 bases, J lost 3 bases, and 3 bases stayed unmatched. The CDR3 is CASSLGQDYNEQFF. The CDR3, as DNA: TGTGCCAGCAGCCTGGGACAGGACTACAATGAGCAGTTCTTC.

V gene TRBV4-3 combines with J gene TRBJ2-6, with a possible D match to TRBD1 (5 bases). CDR1 and CDR2 (germline): LGHNA, YSLEER. Trimming shortened V by 0 bases and J by 0 bases, and 6 bases separated the two germline ends. The CDR3 length is 16 residues. The CDR3: CASSQDQGSGANVLTF. Here the CDR3 DNA reads TGCGCCAGCAGCCAAGACCAGGGCTCTGGGGCCAACGTCCTGACTTTC.